The source of this T cell receptor (beta chain) is a study of Ad26.COV2.S vaccination and SARS-CoV-2 variants. Study overall: Administration of Ad26.COV2.S was intramuscular, either once or twice 56 days apart.

Findings and caveats of the study: Breadth and depth estimates from TCRs may understate total T cell responses.

Turning to this clone: The antigen is not known. One junction end disagrees with the germline gene, perhaps due to a read error.

Method: immunoSEQ multiplex PCR; TCRdb's copy keeps in-frame clones and lacks some. The sample yields roughly 700,000 clones, more than 70% seen once. Treatment here: some 20 received Ad26.COV2.S at low or high dose, single or two shots; roughly 5 received placebo; per-sample allocation not given. Sampling was performed 63 days after the first vaccine or placebo injection. Donor was an adult aged 18-55 years in Boston. Germline CDR1 reads MNHEY; CDR2 reads SMNVEV (reference sequence). The CDR3 covers 13 residues. This receptor was taken from a person between 18 and 59 years old who received the Ad26.COV2.S COVID-19 vaccine or a placebo. The specimen was peripheral blood, collected in a trial of Ad26.COV2.S vaccine versus placebo. The chain has TRBV27 and TRBJ2-7, with D possibly TRBD2 on 6 matching bases. The CDR3, as DNA: TGTGCCAGCAGCCGATGGGACTCCCACGAGCAGTACTTC. This gives the protein CASSRWDSHEQYF.